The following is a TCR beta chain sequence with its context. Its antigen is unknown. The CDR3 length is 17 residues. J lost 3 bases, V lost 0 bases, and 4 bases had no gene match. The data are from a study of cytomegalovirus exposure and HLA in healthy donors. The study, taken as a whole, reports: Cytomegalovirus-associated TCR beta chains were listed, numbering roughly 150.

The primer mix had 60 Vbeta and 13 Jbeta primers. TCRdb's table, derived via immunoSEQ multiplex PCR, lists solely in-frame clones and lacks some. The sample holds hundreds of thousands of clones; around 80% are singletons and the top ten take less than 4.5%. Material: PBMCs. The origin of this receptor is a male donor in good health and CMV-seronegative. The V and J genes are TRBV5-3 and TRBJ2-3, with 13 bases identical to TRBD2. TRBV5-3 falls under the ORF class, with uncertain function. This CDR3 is CARSLGRTSGRTDTQYF. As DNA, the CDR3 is TGTGCCAGAAGCTTGGGGAGGACTAGCGGGAGAACAGATACGCAGTATTTT.